This T cell receptor (beta chain) comes out of a study of control samples from healthy donors and cancer patients. Assay: immunoSEQ multiplex PCR; the TCRdb copy retains only in-frame clones and omits some. The sample shows approximately 170,000 clones, about 90% of them seen only once. The V gene lost 3 bases and the J gene lost 4 bases, with 19 bases spanning the gap. This CDR3 spans 17 amino acids. Germline CDR1 is DFQATT and CDR2 is SNEGSKA (reference sequence). This TCR derives from a woman between 50 and 59 years old in good health. The chain employs TRBV20-1 and TRBJ1-6; D gene unclear. What was sequenced was blood. This CDR3 is CSASPRLAGYYNSPLHF. CDR3 nucleotides: TGCAGTGCTAGTCCCCGTTTGGCGGGGTATTATAATTCACCCCTCCACTTT.